Shown below are 10 T cell receptor beta chains from a single sample sequenced in a study of regulatory T cells in long-lasting Graves disease. Both iRepertoire HTBI primers and Arm-PCR of CDR3 regions were used to build the TCR beta libraries. MiXCR, applied by TCRdb to the multiplex PCR reads, yields one record per CDR3 protein. The sample consists of roughly 500,000 distinct CDR3 sequences, 20% to 25% of them appearing once. Noted time point: persistent/refractory GD, antithyroid drugs over 5 years with positive TRAb. The TCR library used RNA extracted from PBMCs. This material consisted of peripheral blood mononuclear cells (PBMCs), taken when the disease was refractory, from a patient treated with antithyroid drugs. The receptors derive from a female donor with Graves disease.

With regard to this clonotype: A much larger clone differs from this one at a single base, so this may be a read error. This rearrangement joins TRBV6-2 or TRBV6-3 to TRBJ2-7; 7 bases match TRBD2. Germline-derived CDR1 and CDR2 are MNHEY and SVGEGT. The V gene end was trimmed by 5 bases and the J gene end by 2 bases; junction bases not matched to a gene: 9. CDR3 size: 15 residues. CDR3 DNA: TGTGCCAGCAGTGGAGCGTGGGGGGGAACCTACGAGCAGTACTTC. This sequence encodes CASSGAWGGTYEQYF.

This chain connects TRBV3-1 to TRBJ2-3; 12 bases align to TRBD2. Germline values: CDR1 LGHDT, CDR2 YNNKEL (reference sequence). The CDR3 totals 15 residues. V dropped 4 bases and J dropped 3; count of bases not matched to a gene: 2. CDR3 in amino acids: CASSPSGGATDTQYF. The CDR3, as DNA: TGTGCCAGCAGCCCTAGCGGGGGGGCGACAGATACGCAGTATTTT.

This clonotype was observed a handful of times. The rearrangement joins TRBV28 to TRBJ2-7; TRBD1 matches at 10 bases. Germline lookup yields CDR1 MDHEN and CDR2 SYDVKM. This CDR3 is 15 amino acids long. Trimming at V came to 6 bases and at J to 6 bases, leaving 11 bases not matched to a gene. In DNA, the CDR3 is TGTGCCAGCAGCCTTAGAGACAGGGGGCTGGGCGAGCAGTACTTC. It codes for CASSLRDRGLGEQYF.

The chain combines TRBV13 with TRBJ2-2; TRBD2 matches 7 bases. The trim removed 1 base at V and 8 bases at J, leaving 4 bases unmatched. This CDR3 has 14 residues. Germline V CDR1 and CDR2: PRHDT, FYEKMQ (reference sequence). CDR3 coding DNA: TGTGCCAGCAGCTTAGCGTCTAGCGGAGGGGAGCTGTTTTTT. This codes for CASSLASSGGELFF. The variable domain in full, completed from reference TRBV13 and TRBJ2-2, reads AAGVIQSPRHLIKEKRETATLKCYPIPRHDTVYWYQQGPGQDPQFLISFYEKMQSDKGSIPDRFSAQQFSDYHSELNMSSLELGDSALYFCASSLASSGGELFFGEGSRLTVL.

There are many counts of this clonotype. The chain couples TRBV20-1 to TRBJ1-2, with D possibly being TRBD1 (6 bases). Trimming cost V 0 bases and J 8 bases, with 13 bases left between them. CDR1 and CDR2 (germline): DFQATT, SNEGSKA (reference sequence). The CDR3 runs to 13 residues. The CDR3 sequence is CSARDVSGGGYTF. The DNA for the CDR3 is TGCAGTGCTAGAGATGTCAGCGGGGGCGGCTACACCTTC.

The J gene is TRBJ2-5, the V gene TRBV5-1, with D perhaps given as TRBD1 or TRBD2 (5 bases each). This CDR3 spans 15 amino acids. V was clipped by 2 bases and J by 3 bases, with 14 bases between them. CDR1 and CDR2 from the germline V gene are SGHRS and YFSETQ. The CDR3 protein is CASSFGEGREETQYF. The CDR3 nucleotides are TGCGCCAGCAGCTTCGGCGAGGGGCGCGAAGAGACCCAGTACTTC.

This clonotype came up many times. This chain uses TRBV7-9 with TRBJ1-2; 8 nucleotides align to TRBD1. Germline trimming cut 5 bases from V and 7 bases from J; bases unmatched to any gene: 6. The CDR3 contains 13 residues. Germline-derived CDR1 and CDR2 are SEHNR and FQNEAQ (reference sequence). CDR3 amino acids: CASSQGGQVGYTF. CDR3 sequence (DNA): TGTGCCAGCAGCCAAGGGGGACAGGTTGGCTACACCTTC.

This clonotype was detected many times. This sequence joins TRBV6-2 or TRBV6-3 and TRBJ1-1, with D perhaps TRBD1 (5 bases). Trimming removed 5 bases at V and 2 bases at J, with 12 bases between. The CDR3 totals 14 residues. CDR1 MNHEY and CDR2 SVGEGT come from the germline V gene. The CDR3 reads CASSETQGNTEAFF. For the CDR3, the DNA is TGTGCCAGCAGTGAAACCCAGGGAAACACTGAAGCTTTCTTT.

V gene TRBV15 combines with J gene TRBJ2-1; D gene unclear. V shed 5 bases and J shed 2 bases, with 16 bases lying between them. CDR1 and CDR2 from the germline V gene are LNHNV and YYDKDF (reference sequence). The CDR3 spans 16 residues. This CDR3 reads CATSPPPGRAYNEQFF. Here the CDR3 DNA reads TGTGCCACCAGCCCCCCCCCGGGCAGAGCCTACAATGAGCAGTTCTTC. The complete variable domain, with remaining parts taken from reference TRBV15 and TRBJ2-1, reads DAMVIQNPRYQVTQFGKPVTLSCSQTLNHNVMYWYQQKSSQAPKLLFHYYDKDFNNEADTPDNFQSRRPNTSFCFLDIRSPGLGDTAMYLCATSPPPGRAYNEQFFGPGTRLTVL.

This clonotype was recorded only once. The V and J genes are TRBV28 and TRBJ2-7, with a possible D match to TRBD2 (7 bases). The CDR3 spans 12 residues. V lost 8 bases and J 5 bases, leaving 13 bases between the germline ends. Germline loops: CDR1 MDHEN, CDR2 SYDVKM. The CDR3 DNA sequence: TGTGCCAGCGGGGGGGGGGCGGACGAGCAGTACTTC. Its translation: CASGGGADEQYF.